This T cell receptor (beta chain) was sequenced in a study of metastatic and nonmetastatic thyroid tumors (TCRdb year 2020). About the study as a whole: Repertoires from peripheral blood and from tumor or nodule tissue samples of malignant and benign thyroid patients were compared. The paper as a whole reports these results and caveats: In both blood and tumor samples, malignant tumors were reported to have significantly higher TCR beta diversity than benign nodules.

The CDR3 runs 14 amino acids, cysteine and phenylalanine included. Solely the CDR3 DNA is kept, with 42 bases framed from the first base. Based on the germline V gene, the CDR1 and CDR2 sequences are SGHTA and FQGNSA. No treatment had been received by any patient before thyroid surgery. The study retrospectively analysed patient clinical samples collected from about 2012 to 2018 using T-cell receptor beta sequencing. With respect to this clone: Its antigen is unknown. One junction end disagrees with the germline gene, perhaps due to a read error.

Library preparation used PCR. The sequencer listed for this sample is Illumina HiSeq 4000. The TCR beta-chain CDR3 region of each patient was profiled by high-throughput sequencing. On the authors' methods: CDR3 differences across clinicopathological groups were used to build a classifier for discriminating distant-metastatic papillary thyroid cancer patients. To measure repertoire diversity the researchers used the Shannon index, while the Morisita-Horn index served to gauge how similar the tumor and blood repertoires were. TCRdb itself trimmed the public reads at Q25 with fastp, ran MiXCR and retained productive beta chains. The V and J calls here are based on TCRdb, not the publication. The sample has approximately 82,000 clones on record, around 12% of them singletons. In total, the top ten clones hold around 9% of the sample.

This clonotype originated in a female donor with papillary thyroid cancer or a benign thyroid nodule (not recorded which). Some clones in this sample may be carry-over from other donors' samples. The rearrangement combines TRBV7-2 with TRBJ2-3, and TRBD1 may be the D gene, going by 6 matching bases. The sample was tumor tissue. At the DNA level, the sequence is TGTGCCAGCAGCTTAGTACAGGGCATAGATGCGCAGTATTTT. This is translated as CASSLVQGIDAQYF.